This T cell receptor (beta chain) is drawn from a study of regulatory T cells in long-lasting Graves disease (dated by TCRdb to the early 2020s). Background on the whole study: Patients with newly diagnosed Graves' disease had been on antithyroid drugs for under 3 months. The study was registered as a clinical trial and conducted in China. A total of around 33 samples underwent TCR sequencing, from around 13 patients with persistent Graves' disease and 20 patients with newly diagnosed Graves' disease. Peripheral blood TCR sequencing and RNA sequencing compared persistent Graves' disease patients with newly diagnosed Graves' disease patients.

General conclusions and limits of the study: Persistent Graves' disease patients showed lower TCR Shannon entropy and fewer highly expanded clones than newly diagnosed patients, suggesting clonal expansion. A larger number of public clonotypes was shared among persistent patients (around 2,500) than among newly diagnosed patients (approximately 1,000). Because the primary lesion, thyroid tissue, could not be accessed, the study looked at peripheral blood alone. Sequencing and analysis were restricted to the TCR beta chain. The authors acknowledged the small sample size as a limitation that may reduce accuracy. Preferential use of TRBV28, TRBJ1-2 and TRBJ2-5 was observed in persistent disease, whereas TRBV20-1 and TRBJ2-1 were favored in newly diagnosed disease.

This clonotype showed up many times. What this receptor recognizes is not known. Base-call qualities are not available, and no considerably larger clone is one nucleotide away. In light of the paper, this sample's time point label describes: newly diagnosed GD, antithyroid drugs for less than 3 months. For both TCR sequencing and RNA sequencing, RNA was extracted from PBMCs using TRIzol. Graves' disease was diagnosed according to American Thyroid Association guidelines. Recruitment of patients was carried out at an endocrinology department in Xi'an, China. Each patient gave about 10 milliliters of peripheral blood, collected in an EDTA anticoagulant tube. Ficoll Paque Plus density gradient separation was used to isolate PBMCs, and no further T cell sorting was performed. An Agilent 2100 Bioanalyzer and agarose gel were used to assess RNA quality, and a NanoDrop 2000 was used to measure RNA concentration.

Library generation was performed with multiplex PCR. The sequencing machine was an Illumina HiSeq 4000. iRepertoire HTBI primers and Arm-PCR amplification of CDR3 regions were used to construct TCR beta libraries. PCR products were gel purified before sequencing. The authors' pipeline ran thus. Across samples, 60 to 75 TRBV and roughly 15 TRBJ segments were identified and used for gene usage analysis of CDR3 amino acid clonotypes. COPE and FqMerger were used to merge the filtered high-quality paired reads into contigs. Contigs were aligned with BLAST to IMGT TRBV, TRBD and TRBJ reference genes, and CDR3 was defined per IMGT. Clonotypes above 0.1% frequency were classified as highly expanded clones. Shannon entropy was used to measure repertoire diversity, and the Gini coefficient was used to measure V-J evenness. Clonotypes shared by more than one individual were considered public. Using fastp trimming at Q25 and MiXCR clonotype assembly, TCRdb reanalyzed the public sequencing data and kept in-frame beta chains. Rows with one shared CDR3 protein collapse into an entry with the most common genes and DNA. TCRdb's processing, not the authors' own work, is the source of the V and J calls. The sample records fewer than 500,000 distinct CDR3 sequences, about a sixth of which are singletons. 12% of the sample belongs to the ten largest clones.

The CDR3 sequence holds 14 residues, the cysteine and phenylalanine included. Only the CDR3 portion is preserved as DNA: 42 bases, with reading frame beginning at the first base. Based on the germline V gene (reference sequence), the CDR1 and CDR2 sequences are SGHKS and YYEKEE. V loses 2 bases of germline sequence and J loses 1 base, and the interval between the two ends is 6 bases. These data also featured in a second study, about T cells in Graves' hyperthyroidism and ophthalmopathy. The second investigation adds: Stable Graves' hyperthyroidism was defined as no progression to ophthalmopathy during 18 months of follow-up. The hyperthyroidism patients were between 18 and 65 years old and newly diagnosed, with a disease duration of less than 2 months. Any patient with an uncontrolled infection, another autoimmune disease, pregnancy or lactation was excluded. Diagnoses were based on clinical symptoms, serum thyroxine and TRAb, thyroid ultrasound and orbital computed tomography. The TCR CDR3 was subjected to a first round of RT-PCR using the HTBI primer set and the Qiagen OneStep RT-PCR kit. Blood samples also contained most of the expanded thyroid clonotypes (frequency above 0.001), which suggests that blood repertoires may reflect thyroid immune responses. In cross-validation, a model built on a 13 V-J signature told ophthalmopathy apart from stable hyperthyroidism with 85% to 90% sensitivity and about 81% specificity, and in testing the same model reached 80%/75%. In validation, the model predicted progression to ophthalmopathy with approximately 69% sensitivity and approximately 72% specificity, a median of around six months before onset. TCR V-J signatures able to tell the groups apart were searched for in a discovery cohort of 90 to 100 patients, of whom around 42 had Graves' ophthalmopathy and more than 55 had stable Graves' hyperthyroidism. An independent validation cohort of under 20 hyperthyroidism patients and 17 patients who later progressed to ophthalmopathy tested prospective prediction of ophthalmopathy. The 85 to 100 discovery patients were divided at random into training and test sets in a 7:3 ratio. In about 6 Graves' hyperthyroidism patients, the study also compared T-cell repertoires from thyroid tissue with T-cell repertoires from blood. Following sampling, methimazole starting at 30 mg daily was given to hyperthyroidism patients, and high-dose intravenous methylprednisolone was given to ophthalmopathy patients. A second multiplex PCR round built the libraries, followed by size selection and purification. Libraries were sequenced paired-end with 100 bp reads on an Illumina HiSeq2000. SOAPnuke was used to process the raw data, throwing out any read that contained adapters or uncalled bases, had a mean Phred below 15, or lacked an exact constant-primer or identifier match. COPE v1.2.5 was used to merge the high-quality paired reads, and each unique nucleotide sequence was defined as a clonotype. MiTCR v1.1 was used to align the clonotypes against IMGT TRBV, TRBD and TRBJ reference segments. The analysis was restricted to V-J combinations with a frequency above 0.0001, which together covered approximately 99% of the repertoires. A TCS score was defined as the ratio between F50 (clonal expansion) and ExV (chaos), using BLOSUM62-based TCRdist between CDR3 peptides within each V-J. Welch's t-statistics and random forest reduced 500 to 650 V-J features to 13, which were used in a naive Bayes classifier (R e1071). Sample size was not statistically predetermined, and blinding of investigators to group allocation was not performed. The paper reports TCR Vbeta CDR3 sequencing of approximately 130 peripheral blood samples: over 40 ophthalmopathy, about 75 hyperthyroidism and approximately 17 progressor patients.

The rearrangement joined TRBV5-5 to TRBJ2-2; too little of a D gene remains to name it. Source: peripheral blood mononuclear cells (PBMCs), taken at new diagnosis, from a patient treated with antithyroid drugs. This receptor was identified in a man aged 40-50 years with Graves disease. Donor details come from another sample of the same person, matched by shared clones. The DNA sequence reads TGTGCCAGCAGCTTCTCTCGGAACACCGGGGAGCTGTTTTTT. This translates into CASSFSRNTGELFF.